The TCR beta chain under discussion was sequenced for a study of T cell responses to AZD1222 COVID-19 vaccine. Study-wide context: Second-dose recipients at about 4 or about 12 weeks were treated as one pooled group.

Of note for this clone: Its antigen is not identified.

Study conclusions and caveats: The number of AZD1222 recipients seropositive at baseline was only five to seven. There were mostly white British donors and more females than males, and clonal diversity was possibly underestimated.

The V gene's germline CDR1 is SGHRS and CDR2 YFSETQ. The CDR3 loop spans 15 amino acids. The V and J ends lost 4 bases and 0 bases respectively, with 11 bases between them. Repertoires were generated with immunoSEQ multiplex PCR, while TCRdb's copy carries only in-frame clones and drops some. The sample consists of 100,000 or so clones, approximately 88% of them appearing once. The source of this sequence is an adult in good health. The chain joins TRBV5-1 to TRBJ2-1; D possibly corresponds to TRBD2 (6 bases). The specimen comprised peripheral blood, sampled on day 0 of AZD1222 vaccination. CDR3 nucleotide sequence: TGCGCCAGCAGCGTGGGGGGAAGCTCCTACAATGAGCAGTTCTTC. Translated: CASSVGGSSYNEQFF.